Listed below are T cell receptor beta chains from one sample, sequenced in a study of pediatric ulcerative colitis. Clones were sequenced by immunoSEQ multiplex PCR, and TCRdb holds only the in-frame ones, with some missing. The sample includes about 36,000 clones, roughly 83% of them seen just once. Sequences were obtained from blood. Source of these receptors: a girl between 5 and 17 years old with moderate ulcerative colitis. The CDR3 runs from the conserved cysteine through the conserved F or W. The D gene is left open where the match is weak. Clone size is shown for a subset of rows, as once, few, many or a class of expanded clone.

v_gene	j_gene	d_gene	abundance	CDR3nt	CDR3aa
TRBV4-1	TRBJ2-3	.	once	TGCGCCAGCAGCCAAGATTGGGGGGCCGTAGATACGCAGTATTTT	CASSQDWGAVDTQYF
TRBV27	TRBJ1-1	TRBD1	.	TGTGCCAGCAGGAGGACAGGGAAGACTGAAGCTTTCTTT	CASRRTGKTEAFF
TRBV2	TRBJ1-5	TRBD1	.	TGTGCCAGCAGTCGGGACAGCTTAAGGTCCACTCAGCCCCAGCATTTT	CASSRDSLRSTQPQHF
TRBV28	TRBJ2-3	TRBD1	.	TGTGCCAGCAGCCCAGGACAGGGTAACACAGATACGCAGTATTTT	CASSPGQGNTDTQYF
TRBV5-6	TRBJ1-1	.	.	TGTGCCAGCAGCCGCAGACTCTACGGAGCTTTCTTT	CASSRRLYGAFF
TRBV5-5	TRBJ2-2	.	medium-sized	TGTGCCAGCAGCTTCAGCTGGAACGGGGAGCTGTTTTTT	CASSFSWNGELFF
TRBV28	TRBJ2-1	.	.	TGTGCCAGCAGTTTCCCGCAGTACAGGGACTCCTACAATGAGCAGTTCTTC	CASSFPQYRDSYNEQFF
TRBV10-3	TRBJ2-1	.	few	TGTGCCATCACCGGAGGACCGGCTGAGCAGTTCTTC	CAITGGPAEQFF
TRBV19	TRBJ2-7	.	.	TGTGCCAGTAGCCAGGGGGGGACCCCCTACGAGCAGTACTTC	CASSQGGTPYEQYF
TRBV29-1	TRBJ1-1	TRBD1	.	TGCAGCGCGAGGGACAGGGGCTTAACGGCTTTCTTT	CSARDRGLTAFF
TRBV4-3	TRBJ1-2	TRBD1	.	TGCGCCAGCAGCCAAGATTGGGGAACAGGGGTGCCCTACACCTTC	CASSQDWGTGVPYTF
TRBV5-1	TRBJ1-1	.	few	TGCGCCAGCAGGCAAGGGAACACTGAAGCTTTCTTT	CASRQGNTEAFF
TRBV7-7	TRBJ2-1	TRBD2	.	TGTGCCAGCAGCTTTTCAGCGGGAGTCTTCAATGAGCAGTTCTTC	CASSFSAGVFNEQFF
TRBV6-1	TRBJ1-1	TRBD1	.	TGTGCCAGCAGCCCGGGACAGGGAAACACTGAAGCTTTCTTT	CASSPGQGNTEAFF
TRBV19	TRBJ2-1	.	few	TGTGCCAGTAGTATAGGCGGGTACAATGAGCAGTTCTTC	CASSIGGYNEQFF
TRBV6-1	TRBJ2-7	.	few	TGTGCCACCAGGTTCCAGGGGCACGAGCAGTACTTC	CATRFQGHEQYF
TRBV10-3	TRBJ1-2	.	.	TGTGCCATCAGTGAGCAGTTAGGGTATGGCTACACCTTC	CAISEQLGYGYTF
TRBV11-1	TRBJ1-1	.	.	TGTGCCAGCAGCTCATTGACGGGTCAGAACACTGAAGCTTTCTTT	CASSSLTGQNTEAFF
TRBV5-1	TRBJ2-7	TRBD1	.	TGCGCCAGCAGCCGCCAGGGGGACTCCTACGAGCAGTACTTC	CASSRQGDSYEQYF
TRBV27	TRBJ2-3	.	.	TGTGCCAGCAGTTCCCTCGAGACAGTATATACAGATACGCAGTATTTT	CASSSLETVYTDTQYF
TRBV5-8	TRBJ1-1	TRBD1	.	TGTGCCAGCAACATGGACAGGGGCGACACTGAAGCTTTCTTT	CASNMDRGDTEAFF
TRBV2	TRBJ2-5	.	.	TGTGCCAGCAGTGAGGGGGTGGTCCTATATTGGGAGACCCAGTACTTC	CASSEGVVLYWETQYF
TRBV28	TRBJ1-5	.	.	TGTGCCAGCAGTGTAGGGTTGAGGAGCAATCAGCCCCAGCATTTT	CASSVGLRSNQPQHF
TRBV7-9	TRBJ1-5	TRBD1	.	TGTGCCAGCAGCTTAGGGGGACAGGGGACTAATCAGCCCCAGCATTTT	CASSLGGQGTNQPQHF
TRBV9	TRBJ1-5	.	.	TGTGCCAGCAGCGTAGGGCGGGGACCAAAGCCCCAGCATTTT	CASSVGRGPKPQHF
TRBV2	TRBJ2-5	.	.	TGTGCCAGCAGTGAATTAGCGCGACCAACAGGCCAGTACTTC	CASSELARPTGQYF
TRBV6-4	TRBJ2-7	.	.	TGTGCCAGCAGTGACTCGAGTCGGAACCCCTACGAGCAGTACTTC	CASSDSSRNPYEQYF
TRBV9	TRBJ1-6	.	few	TGTGCCAGCGGAGGCAGTAATTCACCCCTCCACTTT	CASGGSNSPLHF
TRBV19	TRBJ1-5	TRBD1	.	TGTGCCAGTAGAAAGACAGGGGGGAGCAATCAGCCCCAGCATTTT	CASRKTGGSNQPQHF
TRBV7-2	TRBJ1-2	.	.	TGTGCCAGCAGCCCAGGAGGGCGCGGTGGCTACACCTTC	CASSPGGRGGYTF
TRBV6-5	TRBJ1-2	.	few	TGTGCCAGCAGTGACCAAGGAATCTATGGCTACACCTTC	CASSDQGIYGYTF
TRBV27	TRBJ2-1	.	.	TGTGCCAGCCGACAGATCTACAATGAGCAGTTCTTC	CASRQIYNEQFF
TRBV5-1	TRBJ1-5	TRBD1	.	TGCGCCAGCAGCTTGGAAGGACAGGCCAATCAGCCCCAGCATTTT	CASSLEGQANQPQHF
TRBV4-3	TRBJ2-3	.	.	TGCGCCAGCAGCCAAGAAGTTTTTGTCGGGGGCGATACGCAGTATTTT	CASSQEVFVGGDTQYF
TRBV19	TRBJ2-7	.	once	TGTGCCAGTAGTATGGGGGGGACAGGCTCCTACGAGCAGTACTTC	CASSMGGTGSYEQYF
TRBV9	TRBJ1-4	.	few	TGTGCCAGCAGCTCAAGTGAAAAACTGTTTTTT	CASSSSEKLFF
TRBV28	TRBJ1-6	.	.	TGTGCCAGCAGGGGGACAATACCCTATAATTCACCCCTCCACTTT	CASRGTIPYNSPLHF
TRBV4-1	TRBJ2-7	.	.	TGCGCCAGCAGCCCCCATTCGGCCTCCGTACCTCCCGAGCAGTACTTC	CASSPHSASVPPEQYF
TRBV6-1	TRBJ1-6	.	.	TGTGCCAGCAGTGCGGACCAAGTAGGTTCACCCCTCCACTTT	CASSADQVGSPLHF
TRBV29-1	TRBJ2-2	.	.	TGCAGCGTCGTTAGAGAAGGGGGAGCCGGGGAGCTGTTTTTT	CSVVREGGAGELFF
TRBV7-2	TRBJ1-3	.	.	TGTGCCAGCAGCATATTAAGGACGGTCTCTGGAAACACCATATATTTT	CASSILRTVSGNTIYF
TRBV20-1	TRBJ1-1	.	.	TGCAGTGCTACCGAGTGGGCTGAAGCTTTCTTT	CSATEWAEAFF
TRBV18	TRBJ2-7	.	.	TGTGCCAGCTCACCTTCGGACCAACCGCTCTACGAGCAGTACTTC	CASSPSDQPLYEQYF
TRBV9	TRBJ2-7	.	.	TGTGCCAGCAGCGGGGACGGAAGCTACGAGCAGTACTTC	CASSGDGSYEQYF
TRBV5-6	TRBJ2-7	.	.	TGTGCCAGCAGCTTGGCGCGCTACGAGCAGTACTTC	CASSLARYEQYF
TRBV4-1	TRBJ2-7	.	.	TGCGCCAGCAGCCAGGGACGGTCTTACGAGCAGTACTTC	CASSQGRSYEQYF
TRBV7-9	TRBJ2-7	TRBD2	.	TGTGCCAGCAGCTTAGGGGTCGGGGGGATAAGAAACGAGCAGTACTTC	CASSLGVGGIRNEQYF
TRBV25-1	TRBJ2-2	.	once	TGTGCCAGCAGCCAAGGGTGGACCGGGGAGCTGTTTTTT	CASSQGWTGELFF
TRBV11-1	TRBJ2-3	TRBD1	once	TGTGCCAGCAGTCACCGGACAGGGGGAAGCACAGATACGCAGTATTTT	CASSHRTGGSTDTQYF
TRBV6-5	TRBJ1-2	.	.	TGTGCCAGCAGTTACTCTCACCCCGGGGGCTACACCTTC	CASSYSHPGGYTF
TRBV6-5	TRBJ2-1	TRBD2	.	TGTGCCAGCAGTTACTCGACGACTAGCGGTGTGAATGAGCAGTTCTTC	CASSYSTTSGVNEQFF
TRBV9	TRBJ2-7	TRBD1	.	TGTGCCAGCAGCGTAGCTACGGGGACAGCCTACGAGCAGTACTTC	CASSVATGTAYEQYF
TRBV27	TRBJ2-7	.	few	TGTGCCAGCAGTTGGTTGGGGCGTGGTCGGAGCTCCTACGAGCAGTACTTC	CASSWLGRGRSSYEQYF
TRBV28	TRBJ1-1	.	.	TGTGCCAGCAGTTTATTAGTAATGGACCCCGAAGCTTTCTTT	CASSLLVMDPEAFF
TRBV5-8	TRBJ1-1	TRBD1	.	TGTGCCAGCAGCCGTAAGGACAGGGCGAACACTGAAGCTTTCTTT	CASSRKDRANTEAFF